The 14 T cell receptor beta chains listed next were all sequenced from one sample in a study of regulatory T cells in long-lasting Graves disease. Time point noted: newly diagnosed GD, antithyroid drugs for less than 3 months. Generation of the TCR library employed RNA extracted from PBMCs. Both iRepertoire HTBI primers and Arm-PCR of CDR3 regions were used to build the TCR beta libraries. TCRdb ran MiXCR on the multiplex PCR reads and lists one entry per CDR3 protein. The profile covers roughly 500,000 distinct CDR3 sequences, with about 12% appearing a single time and around 10% taken by the ten largest. These same records also appear under a second study, on T cells in Graves' hyperthyroidism and ophthalmopathy.

The input for sequencing was peripheral blood mononuclear cells (PBMCs), taken at new diagnosis, from a patient treated with antithyroid drugs. The receptors were sampled from a woman aged 25 to 39 with Graves disease.

This clonotype was seen repeatedly, ten times or more. The V gene is TRBV29-1, the J gene TRBJ2-6; maybe TRBD1 (6 bases). The CDR3 runs to 14 residues. V lost 5 bases, J lost 0 bases, and 8 bases lay in between. Germline-derived CDR1 and CDR2 are SQVTM and ANQGSEA. CDR3 amino acids: CSVSQGSGANVLTF. In nucleotides, the CDR3 is TGCAGCGTTTCACAGGGCTCTGGGGCCAACGTCCTGACTTTC.

This clonotype has ten or more counts. The gene calls are TRBV7-9 and TRBJ2-7; a weak D match, TRBD1 (6 bases). Trimming took off 7 bases at V and 7 bases at J, with 17 bases between the two ends. This CDR3 is 13 amino acids long. Germline lookup yields CDR1 SEHNR and CDR2 FQNEAQ (reference sequence). CDR3 in amino acids: CASNFLGGREQYF. The CDR3 bases are TGTGCCAGCAACTTTCTAGGGGGTCGGGAGCAGTACTTC.

This clonotype was counted many times. The DNA for the CDR3 is TGTGCCAGCAGCGTAGGGGGAGGCAATGAGCAGTTCTTC. Translated: CASSVGGGNEQFF. The chain combines TRBV9 with TRBJ2-1; maybe TRBD2 (6 bases). Germline V gene data show CDR1 as SGDLS and CDR2 as YYNGEE. V gave up 0 bases and J gave up 6 bases, with 7 bases separating them. This CDR3 comprises 13 residues. The variable domain in full, completed from reference TRBV9 and TRBJ2-1, reads DSGVTQTPKHLITATGQRVTLRCSPRSGDLSVYWYQQSLDQGLQFLIQYYNGEERAKGNILERFSAQQFPDLHSELNLSSLELGDSALYFCASSVGGGNEQFFGPGTRLTVL.

The chain is built from TRBV28 and TRBJ1-4; D gene unclear. Trimming removed 4 bases at V and 1 base at J, with 7 bases between. CDR1 is MDHEN and CDR2 is SYDVKM in the germline V gene. The CDR3 covers 14 residues. The CDR3 spells CASSYPGTNEKLFF. CDR3 DNA: TGTGCCAGCAGTTACCCAGGAACTAATGAAAAACTGTTTTTT.

This clonotype was counted between two and nine times. The V call is TRBV7-2, the J call TRBJ2-7, with a tentative D call TRBD2 (5 bases). Germline V CDR1 and CDR2: SGHTA, FQGNSA. The CDR3 contains 15 residues. The V end lost 2 bases, the J end lost 4 bases, and 15 bases lay between the germline ends. The CDR3 nucleotides read TGTGCCAGCAGCTTATCGGGGAGAGGGTGGTACGAGCAGTACTTC. It encodes CASSLSGRGWYEQYF.

The V call is TRBV20-1, the J call TRBJ2-3; 14 bases are shared with TRBD2. The CDR3 has 18 amino acids. J was trimmed by 4 bases and V by 2 bases; bases with no gene match: 11. Germline V lookup: CDR1 DFQATT, CDR2 SNEGSKA (reference sequence). CDR3 DNA: TGCAGTGCTAGATCGGGACTAGCGGGAGTCCGGGGTCCAGATACGCAGTATTTT. It codes for CSARSGLAGVRGPDTQYF.

This clonotype showed up many times. This chain links TRBV12-3 or TRBV12-4 with TRBJ2-3; 7 nucleotides agree with TRBD2. V lost 3 bases, J lost 2 bases, and 8 bases stayed unmatched. The CDR3 consists of 16 residues. CDR3: CASSLSSGSLTDTQYF. The CDR3 nucleotides are TGTGCCAGCAGTTTGTCTAGCGGATCCCTCACAGATACGCAGTATTTT.

This clonotype was seen only once. This chain joins TRBV11-3 and TRBJ1-1, with TRBD1 as a possible D gene (6 bases). The germline CDR1 and CDR2 sequences are SGHNT and YENEEA. The CDR3 sequence is 13 residues long. Trimming cost V 6 bases and J 8 bases, with 16 bases left between them. This chain's CDR3 is CASRLQGGGEAFF. DNA of the CDR3: TGTGCCAGCAGGCTACAGGGAGGAGGAGAAGCTTTCTTT.

The table lists this clonotype with a few counts. V usage is TRBV3-1 and J usage is TRBJ1-2; D is uncertain. Trimming removed 1 base at V and 7 bases at J, with 13 bases between. The CDR3 contains 14 residues. The germline gives CDR1 LGHDT, CDR2 YNNKEL (reference sequence). The CDR3 region is CASSQGTSPLGYTF. In DNA form, the CDR3 reads TGTGCCAGCAGCCAAGGGACCTCGCCCCTTGGCTACACCTTC.

This clonotype was counted many times. The chain combines TRBV6-1 with TRBJ2-5, with 7 positions matching TRBD1. V shed 4 bases and J 6 bases; nucleotides not matched to a gene: 8. The germline gives CDR1 MNHNS, CDR2 SASEGT. This CDR3 has 14 amino acids. The CDR3 nucleotides read TGTGCCAGCAGTGTCCGGGACAGCGGACAGACCCAGTACTTC. Translated: CASSVRDSGQTQYF.

The chain is built from TRBV12-3 or TRBV12-4 and TRBJ2-7; 8 bases align to TRBD1. The trim removed 5 bases at V and 3 bases at J, leaving 9 bases unmatched. The CDR3 sequence is 15 residues long. The CDR3 region is CASSIPDRGVYEQYF. The DNA for the CDR3 is TGTGCCAGCAGTATTCCCGACAGGGGAGTCTACGAGCAGTACTTC.

This clonotype was found many times. The chain carries TRBV19 and TRBJ2-1; D uncertain. Germline CDR1 is LNHDA and CDR2 is SQIVND (reference sequence). The germline V and J ends were trimmed by 2 bases and 4 bases, with 9 bases remaining between them. The CDR3 extends over 14 amino acids. The CDR3 region is CASSITNSYNEQFF. CDR3 in DNA: TGTGCCAGTAGTATAACCAACTCGTACAATGAGCAGTTCTTC. Full variable domain (remainder filled in from reference TRBV19 and TRBJ2-1): DGGITQSPKYLFRKEGQNVTLSCEQNLNHDAMYWYRQDPGQGLRLIYYSQIVNDFQKGDIAEGYSVSREKKESFPLTVTSAQKNPTAFYLCASSITNSYNEQFFGPGTRLTVL.

In this sample, this clonotype turned up many times. This rearrangement joins TRBV28 to TRBJ2-5; 8 nucleotides align to TRBD1. The germline CDR1 and CDR2 sequences are MDHEN and SYDVKM. The length of the CDR3 is 14 residues. The ends lost 4 bases at V and 3 bases at J; junction bases unmatched: 4. The CDR3 DNA reads TGTGCCAGCAGTTCCGCAGGGGGCGAAGAGACCCAGTACTTC. This gives the protein CASSSAGGEETQYF. Full variable domain (outside the CDR3, taken from reference TRBV28 and TRBJ2-5): DVKVTQSSRYLVKRTGEKVFLECVQDMDHENMFWYRQDPGLGLRLIYFSYDVKMKEKGDIPEGYSVSREKKERFSLILESASTNQTSMYLCASSSAGGEETQYFGPGTRLLVL.

This chain uses TRBV5-1 with TRBJ2-7; D might be TRBD1 (5 bases). The V end lost 1 base, the J end lost 5 bases, and 13 bases lay between the germline ends. CDR1 is SGHRS and CDR2 is YFSETQ in the germline V gene. CDR3 size: 14 residues. DNA for the CDR3: TGCGCCAGCAGCTTGTCCCAGGGTCTCCACGAGCAGTACTTC. Translated: CASSLSQGLHEQYF.